This is a list of T cell receptor beta chains from one sample in a study of T cells expressing NK-cell markers. Following a re-call of the 5' RACE reads, TCRdb has one entry per CDR3 protein and lacks DNA. Recorded for this sample: about 550,000 distinct CDR3 sequences. Sequencing was carried out using blood T cells: a sorted CD56 or NKG2C T cell subset, CD4+ or CD8+ T cells, or bulk PBMC T cells (not recorded which). These receptors were taken from a man aged 18 to 30 in good health. The CDR3 runs from the conserved cysteine through the conserved F or W.

cdr3_aa: CASSVTGGASETQYF
v_call: TRBV7-3
j_call: TRBJ2-5

cdr3_aa: CASSYSRTGVTSTDTQYF
v_call: TRBV6-2/TRBV6-3
j_call: TRBJ2-3

cdr3_aa: CASSGGQRRWTDTQYF
v_call: TRBV12-3/TRBV12-4
j_call: TRBJ2-3

cdr3_aa: CASSLEGLAGRRKQETQYF
v_call: TRBV5-1
j_call: TRBJ2-5

cdr3_aa: CASSFSGTLNTEAFF
v_call: TRBV5-6
j_call: TRBJ1-1

cdr3_aa: CASSLEMRIGELFF
v_call: TRBV11-1
j_call: TRBJ2-2

cdr3_aa: CASSHGWTGGETQYF
v_call: TRBV14
j_call: TRBJ2-5

cdr3_aa: CASSQIPGPTDTQYF
v_call: TRBV11-2
j_call: TRBJ2-3

cdr3_aa: CASSFRGTTYLAEQFF
v_call: TRBV12-3/TRBV12-4
j_call: TRBJ2-1

cdr3_aa: CASQKAAGSRTQYF
v_call: TRBV6-2/TRBV6-3
j_call: TRBJ2-5

cdr3_aa: CASSLAAGAGTTDTQYF
v_call: TRBV7-6
j_call: TRBJ2-3

cdr3_aa: CATSRDSNQPQHF
v_call: TRBV6-1
j_call: TRBJ1-5

cdr3_aa: CATSRDPPRGGETQYF
v_call: TRBV15
j_call: TRBJ2-5

cdr3_aa: CASSLGVFGRSGGRSRETQYF
v_call: TRBV11-3
j_call: TRBJ2-5

cdr3_aa: CASTEHPLIMGTGELFF
v_call: TRBV6-1
j_call: TRBJ2-2

cdr3_aa: CASSQESTLTDTQYF
v_call: TRBV3-1
j_call: TRBJ2-3

cdr3_aa: CASSATIAAKNIQYF
v_call: TRBV27
j_call: TRBJ2-4

cdr3_aa: CASSSSGTSDNTYEQYF
v_call: TRBV5-1
j_call: TRBJ2-7

cdr3_aa: CASSQAGAPGANVLTF
v_call: TRBV14
j_call: TRBJ2-6

cdr3_aa: CASSKDGRSDSQETQYF
v_call: TRBV21-1
j_call: TRBJ2-5

cdr3_aa: CASTKSGGLQPQHF
v_call: TRBV12-3/TRBV12-4
j_call: TRBJ1-5

cdr3_aa: CASTPYGNLNTGELFF
v_call: TRBV12-3/TRBV12-4
j_call: TRBJ2-2

cdr3_aa: CASSLAYDRGYGYTF
v_call: TRBV11-2
j_call: TRBJ1-2

cdr3_aa: CASSLALGTFTGELFF
v_call: TRBV12-3/TRBV12-4
j_call: TRBJ2-2

cdr3_aa: CASSPIPGTEETQYF
v_call: TRBV18
j_call: TRBJ2-5

cdr3_aa: CASSLGEGDRGQHYEQFF
v_call: TRBV11-2
j_call: TRBJ2-1

cdr3_aa: CASSMGALYEQYF
v_call: TRBV6-2/TRBV6-3
j_call: TRBJ2-7

cdr3_aa: CASRPDSVYTEAFF
v_call: TRBV5-1
j_call: TRBJ1-1

cdr3_aa: CASSLAQPHNEQFF
v_call: TRBV7-9
j_call: TRBJ2-1

cdr3_aa: CASSVRLAGVDHGYGYTF
v_call: TRBV6-1
j_call: TRBJ1-2

cdr3_aa: CAPTPGLEHSWWFF
v_call: TRBV10-3
j_call: TRBJ2-1

cdr3_aa: CASSLARITNEQFF
v_call: TRBV5-1
j_call: TRBJ2-1

cdr3_aa: CSAALAGGLEQYF
v_call: TRBV20-1
j_call: TRBJ2-7

cdr3_aa: CASSAGTSGTREQYF
v_call: TRBV9
j_call: TRBJ2-7

cdr3_aa: CASSVESGLLANEQFF
v_call: TRBV9
j_call: TRBJ2-1

cdr3_aa: CSARDPWDNYNEQFF
v_call: TRBV20-1
j_call: TRBJ2-1

cdr3_aa: CASSQVRSRSAEQYF
v_call: TRBV4-2
j_call: TRBJ2-7

cdr3_aa: CASGPGQLDNEQFF
v_call: TRBV5-1
j_call: TRBJ2-1

cdr3_aa: CASSFAVMRQTYEQYF
v_call: TRBV28
j_call: TRBJ2-7

cdr3_aa: CASSLQGRIGTDTQYF
v_call: TRBV12-3/TRBV12-4
j_call: TRBJ2-3

cdr3_aa: CSARDLGVDVLNTEAFF
v_call: TRBV20-1
j_call: TRBJ1-1

cdr3_aa: CASSYGMSFGQPQHF
v_call: TRBV6-2/TRBV6-3
j_call: TRBJ1-5

cdr3_aa: CASSVVTSLDEQFF
v_call: TRBV9
j_call: TRBJ2-1

cdr3_aa: CASSYSTGLAGGTGELFF
v_call: TRBV6-5
j_call: TRBJ2-2

cdr3_aa: CASSPRGVDGYTF
v_call: TRBV7-9
j_call: TRBJ1-2

cdr3_aa: CASSIQGQGSTDTQYF
v_call: TRBV7-8
j_call: TRBJ2-3

cdr3_aa: CASSPHVADSYNEQFF
v_call: TRBV12-3/TRBV12-4
j_call: TRBJ2-1

cdr3_aa: CASSSGSSYNEQFF
v_call: TRBV5-1
j_call: TRBJ2-1

cdr3_aa: CASSLDLRGGAFF
v_call: TRBV11-1
j_call: TRBJ1-1

cdr3_aa: CASSYLRQGFTYEQYF
v_call: TRBV6-5
j_call: TRBJ2-7